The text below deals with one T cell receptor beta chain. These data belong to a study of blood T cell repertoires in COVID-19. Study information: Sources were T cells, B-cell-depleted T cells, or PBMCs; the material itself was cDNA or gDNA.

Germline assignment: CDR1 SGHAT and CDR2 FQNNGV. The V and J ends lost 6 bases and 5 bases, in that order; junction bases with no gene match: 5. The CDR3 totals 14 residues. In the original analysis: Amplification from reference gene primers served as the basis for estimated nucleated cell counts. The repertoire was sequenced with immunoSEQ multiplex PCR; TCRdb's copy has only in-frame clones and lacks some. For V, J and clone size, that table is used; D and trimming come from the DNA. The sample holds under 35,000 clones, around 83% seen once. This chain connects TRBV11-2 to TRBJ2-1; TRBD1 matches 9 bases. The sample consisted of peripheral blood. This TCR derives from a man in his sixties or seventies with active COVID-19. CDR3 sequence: CASSSGTGNNEQFF. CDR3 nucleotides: TGTGCCAGCAGTTCAGGGACAGGGAACAATGAGCAGTTCTTC.